These 29 T cell receptor beta chains originate from one sample sequenced in a study of OX40 agonist ivuxolimab in advanced cancers. Libraries were prepared by immunoSEQ multiplex PCR; TCRdb keeps only in-frame clonotypes and omits some of them. The table lists over 100,000 clones, 85% to 90% of them singletons, with roughly 0.59% in the top ten. Material: CD4+ or CD8+ T cells sorted from blood, obtained in a trial of the OX40 agonist ivuxolimab. Source of these receptors: an adult with an advanced solid tumor such as melanoma, head and neck, liver or kidney cancer.

The rearrangement joins TRBV6-5 to TRBJ2-7, with TRBD1 as a possible D gene (6 bases). This CDR3 spans 13 amino acids. V gave up 5 bases and J gave up 2 bases, with 10 bases separating them. CDR1 and CDR2 from the germline V gene are MNHEY and SVGAGI. The CDR3 nucleotides read TGTGCCAGCAGTAGGGACACCCCCTACGAGCAGTACTTC. It is translated as CASSRDTPYEQYF.

The chain has TRBV28 and TRBJ1-4, with D perhaps TRBD1 (5 bases). The germline V gene encodes CDR1 MDHEN and CDR2 SYDVKM. V lost 3 bases and J 11 bases, leaving 7 bases between the germline ends. This CDR3 contains 11 residues. The CDR3 sequence: CASSLEGKLFF. The CDR3 DNA is TGTGCCAGCAGTTTGGAGGGGAAACTGTTTTTT.

The V and J genes are TRBV19 and TRBJ2-3; D is unclear. Trimming shortened V by 6 bases and J by 2 bases, and 9 bases separated the two germline ends. Germline loops: CDR1 LNHDA, CDR2 SQIVND (reference sequence). This CDR3 has 13 amino acids. The CDR3 DNA sequence: TGTGCCAGTAGGACTTTAACCACAGATACGCAGTATTTT. It translates to CASRTLTTDTQYF.

The chain carries TRBV28 and TRBJ1-1, with D perhaps matching TRBD1 (5 bases). Trimming left V 6 bases short and J 8 bases short, with 16 bases between. Germline CDR1 reads MDHEN; CDR2 reads SYDVKM. The CDR3 sequence is 13 residues long. The CDR3 is CASRGAPGREAFF. The CDR3 DNA follows: TGTGCCAGCAGGGGAGCCCCGGGACGGGAAGCTTTCTTT.

As for this clone: The sample carries other DNA sequences with the same CDR3. The CDR3 sequence: CASSYPQGGYTF. For the CDR3, the DNA is TGTGCCAGCAGTTACCCACAGGGGGGCTACACCTTC. The chain joins TRBV6-5 to TRBJ1-2; TRBD1 agrees at 7 bases. V dropped 2 bases and J dropped 8; count of bases not matched to a gene: 2. The CDR3 length is 12 residues. Germline assignment: CDR1 MNHEY and CDR2 SVGAGI.

The chain couples TRBV4-3 to TRBJ2-3; D is ambiguous. CDR1 is LGHNA and CDR2 is YSLEER in the germline V gene. This CDR3 comprises 13 residues. The V end lost 0 bases, the J end lost 7 bases, and 8 bases lay between the germline ends. The CDR3 DNA follows: TGCGCCAGCAGCCAAGATTGGTCCAATACGCAGTATTTT. Encoded protein: CASSQDWSNTQYF.

This rearrangement joins TRBV6-6 to TRBJ1-1, with D hard to call. Germline V gene data show CDR1 as MNHNY and CDR2 as SVGAGI (reference sequence). V lost 7 bases to trimming and J lost 4 bases, with 16 bases between them. The CDR3 contains 14 residues. The CDR3 DNA reads TGTGCCAGCACCCTACAACGAGGGAGCACTGAAGCTTTCTTT. This encodes CASTLQRGSTEAFF.

This chain links TRBV19 with TRBJ2-7, with D perhaps TRBD1 or TRBD2 (5 bases each). The CDR3 runs 16 residues. Trimming left V 5 bases short and J 0 bases short, with 17 bases between. Germline V CDR1 and CDR2: LNHDA, SQIVND (reference sequence). The CDR3 spells CASSLAGAGSSYEQYF. The DNA of the CDR3 is TGTGCCAGTAGTCTAGCCGGGGCAGGGAGCTCCTACGAGCAGTACTTC.

This chain uses TRBV14 with TRBJ1-1, with D hard to call. Germline CDR1 and CDR2: SGHDN and FVKESK. The CDR3 spans 17 residues. V was cut by 0 bases and J by 1 base, with 15 bases left in between. The CDR3 DNA sequence: TGTGCCAGCAGCCAAGAGGAAGGTTTTCAGAGGAACACTGAAGCTTTCTTT. This gives the protein CASSQEEGFQRNTEAFF.

The chain recombines TRBV11-2 with TRBJ1-3; D is ambiguous. From germline, CDR1 is SGHAT and CDR2 FQNNGV. There are 17 residues in the CDR3. V was pared by 1 base and J by 0 bases, with 13 bases between. This chain's CDR3 is CASSLGVGKSSGNTIYF. The DNA of the CDR3 is TGTGCCAGCAGCTTAGGAGTGGGGAAATCCTCTGGAAACACCATATATTTT.

This chain joins TRBV11-2 and TRBJ1-5; D gene unclear. Looked up from germline, CDR1 is SGHAT and CDR2 is FQNNGV. The V end was cut by 4 bases, the J end by 0 bases, with 16 bases between. The CDR3 is 17 amino acids. The CDR3 nucleotides read TGTGCCAGCAGCTCAGACCGTCTTCCCGGTAGCAATCAGCCCCAGCATTTT. Translation: CASSSDRLPGSNQPQHF.

The gene calls are TRBV18 and TRBJ1-6; 10 nucleotides match TRBD1. Per the germline V gene, CDR1 is KGHSH and CDR2 is LQKENI. V lost 3 bases to trimming and J lost 10 bases; unmatched junction nucleotides: 6. This CDR3 is built from 15 residues. In nucleotides, the CDR3 is TGTGCCAGCTCACCCCGGACAGGGGGAGACTCACCCCTCCACTTT. This sequence encodes CASSPRTGGDSPLHF.

The V call is TRBV7-2, the J call TRBJ2-7; no firm D call. V lost 0 bases to trimming and J lost 4 bases, with 10 bases between them. The CDR3 has 14 residues. Germline-derived CDR1 and CDR2 are SGHTA and FQGNSA. DNA of the CDR3: TGTGCCAGCAGCTTAGCGACGTTGTCTTACGAGCAGTACTTC. This translates into CASSLATLSYEQYF.

This rearrangement joins TRBV6-5 to TRBJ2-5; no reliable D call. V gave up 2 bases and J gave up 5 bases, with 12 bases separating them. CDR1 is MNHEY, CDR2 SVGAGI, per germline. CDR3 length: 14 residues. CDR3 sequence: CASSYNLGYETQYF. CDR3 DNA: TGTGCCAGCAGTTACAATTTGGGTTATGAGACCCAGTACTTC.

The chain has TRBV10-3 and TRBJ2-1; 11 bases map to TRBD2. Trimming cost V 8 bases and J 6 bases; bases outside gene matches: 9. From germline, CDR1 is ENHRY and CDR2 SYGVKD. This CDR3 has 15 amino acids. The CDR3 DNA reads TGTGCCATCTATAGCGGGGGGGCCTTAGGCAATGAGCAGTTCTTC. This gives the protein CAIYSGGALGNEQFF.

This clone turned up a few times. The genes are TRBV30 and TRBJ1-2, with TRBD1 as a possible D gene (5 bases). CDR1 and CDR2 from the germline V gene are GTSNPN and SVGIG (reference sequence). V was trimmed by 7 bases and J by 6 bases, leaving 24 bases between them. The CDR3 runs 15 residues. The CDR3 DNA reads TGTGCCTACATCTTCAGGGCGGGGGTGGAGGATGGCTACACCTTC. Translation: CAYIFRAGVEDGYTF. The entire variable domain, with the rest obtained from reference TRBV30 and TRBJ1-2, is as follows: SQTIHQWPATLVQPVGSPLSLECTVEGTSNPNLYWYRQAAGRGLQLLFYSVGIGQISSEVPQNLSASRPQDRQFILSSKKLLLSDSGFYLCAYIFRAGVEDGYTFGSGTRLTVV.

This sequence joins TRBV7-2 and TRBJ2-5; 7 positions agree with TRBD2. This CDR3 comprises 14 residues. The germline V gene encodes CDR1 SGHTA and CDR2 FQGNSA. The trim removed 7 bases at V and 1 base at J, leaving 6 bases unmatched. The chain's CDR3 is CASKVGGVQETQYF. CDR3 nucleotide sequence: TGTGCCAGCAAGGTGGGGGGGGTCCAAGAGACCCAGTACTTC. The entire variable domain, with the rest obtained from reference TRBV7-2 and TRBJ2-5, is as follows: GAGVSQSPSNKVTEKGKDVELRCDPISGHTALYWYRQSLGQGLEFLIYFQGNSAPDKSGLPSDRFSAERTGGSVSTLTIQRTQQEDSAVYLCASKVGGVQETQYFGPGTRLLVL.

The CDR3 DNA sequence: TGTGCCAGCACCCCCCCGTCTAGGGTTCCGCGAGACAATGAGCAGTTCTTC. Protein: CASTPPSRVPRDNEQFF. V is TRBV28 and J is TRBJ2-1; D unclear. Trimming stripped 7 bases from V and 5 bases from J, with 24 bases between. Germline V gene sequence: CDR1 MDHEN, CDR2 SYDVKM. The CDR3 runs to 17 residues.

The rearrangement links TRBV19 to TRBJ1-4; TRBD1 might be the D (5 bases). Germline V gives CDR1 LNHDA, CDR2 SQIVND (reference sequence). Deletions cut 8 bases from V and 3 bases from J, with 13 bases between. The CDR3 is made up of 14 amino acids. Here the CDR3 reads CASSRGEPNEKLFF. In DNA form, the CDR3 reads TGTGCCAGTTCTCGGGGGGAACCTAATGAAAAACTGTTTTTT.

The chain links TRBV6-5 to TRBJ2-1; D call uncertain. The CDR3 covers 15 residues. Looked up from germline, CDR1 is MNHEY and CDR2 is SVGAGI. Trimming left V 6 bases short and J 1 base short, with 13 bases between. CDR3 DNA sequence: TGTGCCAGCAGGAGAGTAGCCGGGTCCTACAATGAGCAGTTCTTC. Protein: CASRRVAGSYNEQFF.

The rearrangement links TRBV30 to TRBJ1-1; no clear D. V lost 2 bases and J 4 bases, leaving 14 bases between the germline ends. CDR3 length: 14 residues. The V gene's germline CDR1 is GTSNPN and CDR2 SVGIG (reference sequence). This CDR3 is CAWSTRSGSTEAFF. The CDR3 bases are TGTGCCTGGAGTACCCGGTCTGGGAGCACTGAAGCTTTCTTT.

This chain connects TRBV11-2 to TRBJ2-7; a possible D gene is TRBD1 (6 bases). Trimming removed 7 bases at V and 6 bases at J, with 22 bases between. CDR1 is SGHAT and CDR2 is FQNNGV in the germline V gene. The CDR3 contains 15 residues. The CDR3: CASNPVGGSISEQYF. The DNA for the CDR3 is TGTGCCAGCAATCCTGTTGGGGGCAGTATAAGCGAGCAGTACTTC.

This rearrangement joins TRBV7-2 to TRBJ2-1; D is unclear. Germline CDR1 and CDR2: SGHTA and FQGNSA. V lost 4 bases, J lost 7 bases, and 11 bases lay in between. The CDR3 extends over 13 amino acids. For the CDR3, the DNA is TGTGCCAGCAGCTCTTACAATCTGAATGAGCAGTTCTTC. Translating it yields CASSSYNLNEQFF. Supplemented by reference TRBV7-2 and TRBJ2-1, the full variable domain reads GAGVSQSPSNKVTEKGKDVELRCDPISGHTALYWYRQSLGQGLEFLIYFQGNSAPDKSGLPSDRFSAERTGGSVSTLTIQRTQQEDSAVYLCASSSYNLNEQFFGPGTRLTVL.

The chain links TRBV6-5 to TRBJ2-1, with 10 nucleotides matching TRBD1. V lost 5 bases and J lost 10; bases outside the gene matches: 11. The CDR3 consists of 15 residues. Germline CDR1 reads MNHEY; CDR2 reads SVGAGI. DNA for the CDR3: TGTGCCAGCAGTGCTCCGGGACAGGGGATGGGGGAGCAGTTCTTC. Translation: CASSAPGQGMGEQFF.

V is TRBV7-3 and J is TRBJ2-7; TRBD1 matches 10 bases. Germline V lookup: CDR1 SGHTA, CDR2 FQGTGA. J gave up 3 bases and V 1 base, and 6 bases lay outside the gene matches. The CDR3 is 16 amino acids. The CDR3: CASSLNPGTGVYEQYF. CDR3 in DNA: TGTGCCAGCAGCTTAAACCCCGGGACAGGGGTCTACGAGCAGTACTTC.

The chain is built from TRBV15 and TRBJ2-2; tentatively, D is TRBD2 (5 bases). V shed 3 bases and J shed 4 bases, with 9 bases lying between them. The CDR3 totals 14 residues. Germline loops: CDR1 LNHNV, CDR2 YYDKDF (reference sequence). The CDR3 DNA reads as TGTGCCACCAGCAGGGACTGGGTCACCGGGGAGCTGTTTTTT. Its protein product is CATSRDWVTGELFF.

The genes are TRBV6-5 and TRBJ1-6; TRBD1 is a possible D gene (6 bases). This CDR3 comprises 15 residues. V lost 7 bases and J lost 6, with 16 bases in between. In germline, CDR1 is MNHEY, CDR2 SVGAGI. CDR3 sequence (DNA): TGTGCCAGCATTAATGGGGGGCCGGGTAATTCACCCCTCCACTTT. This gives the protein CASINGGPGNSPLHF.

The rearrangement joins TRBV2 to TRBJ2-7; maybe TRBD1 (6 bases). The CDR3 consists of 12 residues. Germline V gene sequence: CDR1 SNHLY, CDR2 FYNNEI. Trimming left V 1 base short and J 6 bases short, with 7 bases between. The DNA of the CDR3 is TGTGCCAGCAGTGAAGGGACAGTCGAGCAGTACTTC. Protein sequence: CASSEGTVEQYF.

The V and J genes are TRBV15 and TRBJ1-3; 7 nucleotides line up with TRBD1. Germline V gene sequence: CDR1 LNHNV, CDR2 YYDKDF (reference sequence). V lost 3 bases to trimming and J lost 4 bases; unmatched junction nucleotides: 12. The length of the CDR3 is 17 residues. In nucleotides, the CDR3 is TGTGCCACCAGCAGCGACGACGCATCGGGACAGGGAAACACCATATATTTT. Protein sequence: CATSSDDASGQGNTIYF.